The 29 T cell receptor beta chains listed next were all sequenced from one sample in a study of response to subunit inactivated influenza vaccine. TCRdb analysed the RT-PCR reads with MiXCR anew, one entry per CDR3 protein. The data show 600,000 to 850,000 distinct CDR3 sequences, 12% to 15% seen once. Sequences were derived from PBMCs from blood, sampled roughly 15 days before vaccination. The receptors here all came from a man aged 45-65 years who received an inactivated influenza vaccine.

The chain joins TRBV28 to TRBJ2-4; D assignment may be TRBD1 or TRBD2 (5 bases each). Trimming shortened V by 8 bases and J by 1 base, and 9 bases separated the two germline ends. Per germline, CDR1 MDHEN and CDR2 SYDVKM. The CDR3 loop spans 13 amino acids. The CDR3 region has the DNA TGTGCCAGCGGGGACCCCGCCAAAAACATTCAGTACTTC. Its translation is CASGDPAKNIQYF.

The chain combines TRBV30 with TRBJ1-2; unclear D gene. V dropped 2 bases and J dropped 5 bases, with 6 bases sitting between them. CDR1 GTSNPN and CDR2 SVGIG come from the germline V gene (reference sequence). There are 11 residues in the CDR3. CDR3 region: CAWSLAYGYTF. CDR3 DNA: TGTGCCTGGAGTCTGGCTTATGGCTACACCTTC.

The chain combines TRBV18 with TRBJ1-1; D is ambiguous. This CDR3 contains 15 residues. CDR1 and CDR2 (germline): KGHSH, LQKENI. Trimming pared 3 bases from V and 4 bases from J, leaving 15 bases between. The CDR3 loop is CASSPIPGPSTEAFF. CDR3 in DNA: TGTGCCAGCTCACCCATCCCGGGCCCGAGCACTGAAGCTTTCTTT. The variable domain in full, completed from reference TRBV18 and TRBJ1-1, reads NAGVMQNPRHLVRRRGQEARLRCSPMKGHSHVYWYRQLPEEGLKFMVYLQKENIIDESGMPKERFSAEFPKEGPSILRIQQVVRGDSAAYFCASSPIPGPSTEAFFGQGTRLTVV.

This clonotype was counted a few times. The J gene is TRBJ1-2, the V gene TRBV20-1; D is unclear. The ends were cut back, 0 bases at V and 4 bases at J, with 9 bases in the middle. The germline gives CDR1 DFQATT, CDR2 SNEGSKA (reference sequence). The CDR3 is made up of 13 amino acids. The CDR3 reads CSARDSGGYGYTF. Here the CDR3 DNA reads TGCAGTGCTAGAGATTCGGGAGGCTATGGCTACACCTTC.

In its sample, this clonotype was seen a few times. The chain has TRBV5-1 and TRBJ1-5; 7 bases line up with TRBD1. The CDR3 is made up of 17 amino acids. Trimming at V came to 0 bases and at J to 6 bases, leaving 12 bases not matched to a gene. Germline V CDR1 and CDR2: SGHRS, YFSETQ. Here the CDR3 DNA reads TGCGCCAGCAGCTTGGGGGATTTAGGGGGCGCAACTCAGCCCCAGCATTTT. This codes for CASSLGDLGGATQPQHF.

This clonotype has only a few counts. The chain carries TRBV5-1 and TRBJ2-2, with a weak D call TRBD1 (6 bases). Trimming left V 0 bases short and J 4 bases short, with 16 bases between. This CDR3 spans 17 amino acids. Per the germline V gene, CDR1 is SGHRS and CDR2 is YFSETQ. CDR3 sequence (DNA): TGCGCCAGCAGCTTGGGACCCACAGGGACGGGCACCGGGGAGCTGTTTTTT. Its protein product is CASSLGPTGTGTGELFF.

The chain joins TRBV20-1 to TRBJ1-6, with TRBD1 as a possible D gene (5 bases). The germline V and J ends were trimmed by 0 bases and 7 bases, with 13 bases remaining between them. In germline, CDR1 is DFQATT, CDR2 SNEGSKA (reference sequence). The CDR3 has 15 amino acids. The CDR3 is CSARDPGRRNSPLHF. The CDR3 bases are TGCAGTGCTAGAGACCCGGGACGCAGAAATTCACCCCTCCACTTT.

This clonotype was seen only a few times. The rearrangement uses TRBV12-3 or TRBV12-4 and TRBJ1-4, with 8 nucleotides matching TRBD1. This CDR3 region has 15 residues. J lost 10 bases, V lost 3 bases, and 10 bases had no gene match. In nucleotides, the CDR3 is TGTGCCAGCAGTTTGGGGACAGGACAGAAAGGAAAACTGTTTTTT. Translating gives CASSLGTGQKGKLFF.

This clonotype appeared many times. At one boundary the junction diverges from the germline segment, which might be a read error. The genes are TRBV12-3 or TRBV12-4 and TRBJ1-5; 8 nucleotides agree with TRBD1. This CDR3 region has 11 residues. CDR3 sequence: CASSSGQGRYF. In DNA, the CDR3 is TGTGCCAGCAGTTCCGGACAGGGCAGGTATTTT.

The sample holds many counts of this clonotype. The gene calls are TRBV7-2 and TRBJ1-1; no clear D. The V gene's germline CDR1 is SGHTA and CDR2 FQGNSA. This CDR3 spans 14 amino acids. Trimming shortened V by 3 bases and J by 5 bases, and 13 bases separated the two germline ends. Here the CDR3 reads CASSLMVARTEAFF. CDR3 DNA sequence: TGTGCCAGCAGCTTGATGGTGGCTCGGACTGAAGCTTTCTTT.

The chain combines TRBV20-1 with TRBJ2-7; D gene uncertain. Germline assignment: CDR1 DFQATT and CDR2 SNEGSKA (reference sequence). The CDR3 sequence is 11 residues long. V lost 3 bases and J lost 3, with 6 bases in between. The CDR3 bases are TGCAGTGCTAGTAACGGCTACGAGCAGTACTTC. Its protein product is CSASNGYEQYF.

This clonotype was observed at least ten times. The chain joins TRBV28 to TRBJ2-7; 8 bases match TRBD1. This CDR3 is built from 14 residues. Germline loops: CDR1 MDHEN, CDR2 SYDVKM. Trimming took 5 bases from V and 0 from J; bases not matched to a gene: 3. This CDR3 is CASSGTGSSYEQYF. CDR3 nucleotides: TGTGCCAGCAGTGGGACAGGCAGCTCCTACGAGCAGTACTTC. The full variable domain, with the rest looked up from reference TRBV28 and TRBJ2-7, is DVKVTQSSRYLVKRTGEKVFLECVQDMDHENMFWYRQDPGLGLRLIYFSYDVKMKEKGDIPEGYSVSREKKERFSLILESASTNQTSMYLCASSGTGSSYEQYFGPGTRLTVT.

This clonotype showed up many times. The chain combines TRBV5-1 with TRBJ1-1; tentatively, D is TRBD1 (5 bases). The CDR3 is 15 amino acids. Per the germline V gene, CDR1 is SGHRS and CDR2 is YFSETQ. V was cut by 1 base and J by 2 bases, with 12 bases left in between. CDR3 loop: CASSLTEGRNTEAFF. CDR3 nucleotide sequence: TGCGCCAGCAGCTTGACAGAGGGGCGAAACACTGAAGCTTTCTTT.

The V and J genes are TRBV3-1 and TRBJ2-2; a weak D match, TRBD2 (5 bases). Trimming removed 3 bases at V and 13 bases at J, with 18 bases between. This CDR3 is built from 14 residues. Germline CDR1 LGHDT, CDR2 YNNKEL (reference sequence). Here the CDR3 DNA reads TGTGCCAGCAGCCAGGACGTGACGGGATATTCGCTGTTTTTT. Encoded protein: CASSQDVTGYSLFF.

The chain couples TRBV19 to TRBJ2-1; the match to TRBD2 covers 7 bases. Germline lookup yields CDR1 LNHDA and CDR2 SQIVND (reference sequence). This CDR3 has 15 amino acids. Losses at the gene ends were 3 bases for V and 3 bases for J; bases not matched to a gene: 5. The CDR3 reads CASSMGGQDYNEQFF. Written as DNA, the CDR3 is TGTGCCAGTAGTATGGGAGGGCAGGACTACAATGAGCAGTTCTTC.

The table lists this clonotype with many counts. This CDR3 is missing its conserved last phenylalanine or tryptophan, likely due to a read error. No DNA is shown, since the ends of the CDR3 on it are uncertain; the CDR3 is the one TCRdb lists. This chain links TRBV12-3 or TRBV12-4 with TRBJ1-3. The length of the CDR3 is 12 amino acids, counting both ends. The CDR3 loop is CASSFPNGFVQV.

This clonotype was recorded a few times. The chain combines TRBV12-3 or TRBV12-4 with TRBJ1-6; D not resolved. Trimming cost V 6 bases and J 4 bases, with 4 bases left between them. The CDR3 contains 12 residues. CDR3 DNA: TGTGCCAGCAGGGATTATAATTCACCCCTCCACTTT. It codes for CASRDYNSPLHF.

CDR3 nucleotides: TGTGCCAGCAGTTCGGGGGGTTCCACCGGGGAGCTGTTTTTT. Amino acid sequence: CASSSGGSTGELFF. The chain uses TRBV12-3 or TRBV12-4 and TRBJ2-2; 7 bases match TRBD2. V lost 4 bases, J lost 4 bases, and 3 bases stayed unmatched. The CDR3 totals 14 residues.

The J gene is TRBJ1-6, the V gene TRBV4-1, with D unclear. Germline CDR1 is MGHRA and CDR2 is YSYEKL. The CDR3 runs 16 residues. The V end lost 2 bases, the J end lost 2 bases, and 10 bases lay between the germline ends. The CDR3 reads CASSQSLQTYNSPLHF. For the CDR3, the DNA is TGCGCCAGCAGCCAATCCCTACAGACCTATAATTCACCCCTCCACTTT.

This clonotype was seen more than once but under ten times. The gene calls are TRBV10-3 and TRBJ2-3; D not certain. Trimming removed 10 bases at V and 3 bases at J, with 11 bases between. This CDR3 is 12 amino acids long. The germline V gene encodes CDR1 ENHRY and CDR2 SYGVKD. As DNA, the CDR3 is TGTGCCACAGGCGCGTTGACAGATACGCAGTATTTT. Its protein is CATGALTDTQYF.

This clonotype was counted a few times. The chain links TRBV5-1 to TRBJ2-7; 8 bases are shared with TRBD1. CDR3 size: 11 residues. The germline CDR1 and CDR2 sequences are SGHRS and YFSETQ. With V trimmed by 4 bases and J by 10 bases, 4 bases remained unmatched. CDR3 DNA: TGCGCCAGCAGCCAAGGACAGGGCCAGTACTTC. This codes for CASSQGQGQYF.

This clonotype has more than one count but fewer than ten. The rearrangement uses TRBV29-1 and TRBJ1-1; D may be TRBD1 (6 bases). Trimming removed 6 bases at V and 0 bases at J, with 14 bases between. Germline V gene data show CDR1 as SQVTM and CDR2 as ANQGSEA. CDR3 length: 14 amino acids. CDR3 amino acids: CSVTWTDMNTEAFF. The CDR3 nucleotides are TGCAGCGTCACCTGGACAGACATGAACACTGAAGCTTTCTTT.

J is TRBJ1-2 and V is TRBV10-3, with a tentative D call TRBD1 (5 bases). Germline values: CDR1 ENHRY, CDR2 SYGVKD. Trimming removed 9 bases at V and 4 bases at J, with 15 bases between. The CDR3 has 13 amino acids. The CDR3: CAIRPDKIYGYTF. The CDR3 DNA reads TGTGCCATTCGTCCGGACAAGATCTATGGCTACACCTTC.

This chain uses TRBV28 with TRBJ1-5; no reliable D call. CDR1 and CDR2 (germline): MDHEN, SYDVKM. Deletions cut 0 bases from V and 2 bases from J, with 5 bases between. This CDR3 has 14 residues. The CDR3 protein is CASSLWFGNQPQHF. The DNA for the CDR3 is TGTGCCAGCAGTTTATGGTTTGGCAATCAGCCCCAGCATTTT.

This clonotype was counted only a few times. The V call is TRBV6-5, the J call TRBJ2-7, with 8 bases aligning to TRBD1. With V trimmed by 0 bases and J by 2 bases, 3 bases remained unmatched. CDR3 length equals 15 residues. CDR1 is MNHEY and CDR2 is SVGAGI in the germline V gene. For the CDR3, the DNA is TGTGCCAGCAGTTACTCCCCGACAGGGGCCTACGAGCAGTACTTC. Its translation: CASSYSPTGAYEQYF.

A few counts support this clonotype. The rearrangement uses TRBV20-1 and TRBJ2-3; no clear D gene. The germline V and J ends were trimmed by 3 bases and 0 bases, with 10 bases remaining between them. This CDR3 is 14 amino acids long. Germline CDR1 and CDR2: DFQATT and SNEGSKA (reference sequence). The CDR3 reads CSASSLGSTDTQYF. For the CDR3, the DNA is TGCAGTGCTAGTAGTTTGGGAAGCACAGATACGCAGTATTTT.

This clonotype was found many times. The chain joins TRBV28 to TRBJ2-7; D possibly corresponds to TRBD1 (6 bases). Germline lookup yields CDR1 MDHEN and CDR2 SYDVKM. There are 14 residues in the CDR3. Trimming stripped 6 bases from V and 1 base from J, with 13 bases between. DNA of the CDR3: TGTGCCAGCAGCGACCTACAGGGATCCTACGAGCAGTACTTC. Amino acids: CASSDLQGSYEQYF.

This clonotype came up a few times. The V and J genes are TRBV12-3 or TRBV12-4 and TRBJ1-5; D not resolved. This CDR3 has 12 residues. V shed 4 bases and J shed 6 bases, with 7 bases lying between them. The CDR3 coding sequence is TGTGCCAGCAGTTGGGCGGGTCAGCCCCAGCATTTT. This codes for CASSWAGQPQHF.

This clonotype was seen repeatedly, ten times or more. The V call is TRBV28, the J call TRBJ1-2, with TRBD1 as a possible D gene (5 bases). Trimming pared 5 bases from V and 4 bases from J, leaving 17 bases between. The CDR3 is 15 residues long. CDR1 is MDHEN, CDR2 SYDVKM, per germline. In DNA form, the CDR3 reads TGTGCCAGCAGTCTTTTTACCCCAGGGTCCTATGGCTACACCTTC. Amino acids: CASSLFTPGSYGYTF.